The following is a T cell receptor beta chain sequence with its context. Antigen: not known. TCR beta cDNA libraries included unique molecular identifiers. TCRdb reanalysed the PCR reads using MiXCR and keeps one entry per CDR3 protein. This sample yields more than 350,000 distinct CDR3 sequences, of which roughly 40% are seen a single time; 6% to 9% belongs to the top ten. The data are from a study of post-analysis software for immune sequencing data. Findings and limits, study-wide: Controls showed lower frequencies than patients for a few TRBV segments, and TRBV5-6, TRBV5-1 and TRBV20-1 were among these.

Germline values: CDR1 SEHNR, CDR2 FQNEAQ (reference sequence). V lost 5 bases, J lost 1 base, and 6 bases lay in between. This CDR3 contains 14 residues. The rearrangement joins TRBV7-9 to TRBJ1-6; D gene ambiguous. The clonotype was recovered from a girl aged 2 to 10 with multiple sclerosis. Input material: blood. CDR3 loop: CASSPVSYNSPLHF. The CDR3 DNA is TGTGCCAGCAGCCCGGTGTCCTATAATTCACCCCTCCACTTT.